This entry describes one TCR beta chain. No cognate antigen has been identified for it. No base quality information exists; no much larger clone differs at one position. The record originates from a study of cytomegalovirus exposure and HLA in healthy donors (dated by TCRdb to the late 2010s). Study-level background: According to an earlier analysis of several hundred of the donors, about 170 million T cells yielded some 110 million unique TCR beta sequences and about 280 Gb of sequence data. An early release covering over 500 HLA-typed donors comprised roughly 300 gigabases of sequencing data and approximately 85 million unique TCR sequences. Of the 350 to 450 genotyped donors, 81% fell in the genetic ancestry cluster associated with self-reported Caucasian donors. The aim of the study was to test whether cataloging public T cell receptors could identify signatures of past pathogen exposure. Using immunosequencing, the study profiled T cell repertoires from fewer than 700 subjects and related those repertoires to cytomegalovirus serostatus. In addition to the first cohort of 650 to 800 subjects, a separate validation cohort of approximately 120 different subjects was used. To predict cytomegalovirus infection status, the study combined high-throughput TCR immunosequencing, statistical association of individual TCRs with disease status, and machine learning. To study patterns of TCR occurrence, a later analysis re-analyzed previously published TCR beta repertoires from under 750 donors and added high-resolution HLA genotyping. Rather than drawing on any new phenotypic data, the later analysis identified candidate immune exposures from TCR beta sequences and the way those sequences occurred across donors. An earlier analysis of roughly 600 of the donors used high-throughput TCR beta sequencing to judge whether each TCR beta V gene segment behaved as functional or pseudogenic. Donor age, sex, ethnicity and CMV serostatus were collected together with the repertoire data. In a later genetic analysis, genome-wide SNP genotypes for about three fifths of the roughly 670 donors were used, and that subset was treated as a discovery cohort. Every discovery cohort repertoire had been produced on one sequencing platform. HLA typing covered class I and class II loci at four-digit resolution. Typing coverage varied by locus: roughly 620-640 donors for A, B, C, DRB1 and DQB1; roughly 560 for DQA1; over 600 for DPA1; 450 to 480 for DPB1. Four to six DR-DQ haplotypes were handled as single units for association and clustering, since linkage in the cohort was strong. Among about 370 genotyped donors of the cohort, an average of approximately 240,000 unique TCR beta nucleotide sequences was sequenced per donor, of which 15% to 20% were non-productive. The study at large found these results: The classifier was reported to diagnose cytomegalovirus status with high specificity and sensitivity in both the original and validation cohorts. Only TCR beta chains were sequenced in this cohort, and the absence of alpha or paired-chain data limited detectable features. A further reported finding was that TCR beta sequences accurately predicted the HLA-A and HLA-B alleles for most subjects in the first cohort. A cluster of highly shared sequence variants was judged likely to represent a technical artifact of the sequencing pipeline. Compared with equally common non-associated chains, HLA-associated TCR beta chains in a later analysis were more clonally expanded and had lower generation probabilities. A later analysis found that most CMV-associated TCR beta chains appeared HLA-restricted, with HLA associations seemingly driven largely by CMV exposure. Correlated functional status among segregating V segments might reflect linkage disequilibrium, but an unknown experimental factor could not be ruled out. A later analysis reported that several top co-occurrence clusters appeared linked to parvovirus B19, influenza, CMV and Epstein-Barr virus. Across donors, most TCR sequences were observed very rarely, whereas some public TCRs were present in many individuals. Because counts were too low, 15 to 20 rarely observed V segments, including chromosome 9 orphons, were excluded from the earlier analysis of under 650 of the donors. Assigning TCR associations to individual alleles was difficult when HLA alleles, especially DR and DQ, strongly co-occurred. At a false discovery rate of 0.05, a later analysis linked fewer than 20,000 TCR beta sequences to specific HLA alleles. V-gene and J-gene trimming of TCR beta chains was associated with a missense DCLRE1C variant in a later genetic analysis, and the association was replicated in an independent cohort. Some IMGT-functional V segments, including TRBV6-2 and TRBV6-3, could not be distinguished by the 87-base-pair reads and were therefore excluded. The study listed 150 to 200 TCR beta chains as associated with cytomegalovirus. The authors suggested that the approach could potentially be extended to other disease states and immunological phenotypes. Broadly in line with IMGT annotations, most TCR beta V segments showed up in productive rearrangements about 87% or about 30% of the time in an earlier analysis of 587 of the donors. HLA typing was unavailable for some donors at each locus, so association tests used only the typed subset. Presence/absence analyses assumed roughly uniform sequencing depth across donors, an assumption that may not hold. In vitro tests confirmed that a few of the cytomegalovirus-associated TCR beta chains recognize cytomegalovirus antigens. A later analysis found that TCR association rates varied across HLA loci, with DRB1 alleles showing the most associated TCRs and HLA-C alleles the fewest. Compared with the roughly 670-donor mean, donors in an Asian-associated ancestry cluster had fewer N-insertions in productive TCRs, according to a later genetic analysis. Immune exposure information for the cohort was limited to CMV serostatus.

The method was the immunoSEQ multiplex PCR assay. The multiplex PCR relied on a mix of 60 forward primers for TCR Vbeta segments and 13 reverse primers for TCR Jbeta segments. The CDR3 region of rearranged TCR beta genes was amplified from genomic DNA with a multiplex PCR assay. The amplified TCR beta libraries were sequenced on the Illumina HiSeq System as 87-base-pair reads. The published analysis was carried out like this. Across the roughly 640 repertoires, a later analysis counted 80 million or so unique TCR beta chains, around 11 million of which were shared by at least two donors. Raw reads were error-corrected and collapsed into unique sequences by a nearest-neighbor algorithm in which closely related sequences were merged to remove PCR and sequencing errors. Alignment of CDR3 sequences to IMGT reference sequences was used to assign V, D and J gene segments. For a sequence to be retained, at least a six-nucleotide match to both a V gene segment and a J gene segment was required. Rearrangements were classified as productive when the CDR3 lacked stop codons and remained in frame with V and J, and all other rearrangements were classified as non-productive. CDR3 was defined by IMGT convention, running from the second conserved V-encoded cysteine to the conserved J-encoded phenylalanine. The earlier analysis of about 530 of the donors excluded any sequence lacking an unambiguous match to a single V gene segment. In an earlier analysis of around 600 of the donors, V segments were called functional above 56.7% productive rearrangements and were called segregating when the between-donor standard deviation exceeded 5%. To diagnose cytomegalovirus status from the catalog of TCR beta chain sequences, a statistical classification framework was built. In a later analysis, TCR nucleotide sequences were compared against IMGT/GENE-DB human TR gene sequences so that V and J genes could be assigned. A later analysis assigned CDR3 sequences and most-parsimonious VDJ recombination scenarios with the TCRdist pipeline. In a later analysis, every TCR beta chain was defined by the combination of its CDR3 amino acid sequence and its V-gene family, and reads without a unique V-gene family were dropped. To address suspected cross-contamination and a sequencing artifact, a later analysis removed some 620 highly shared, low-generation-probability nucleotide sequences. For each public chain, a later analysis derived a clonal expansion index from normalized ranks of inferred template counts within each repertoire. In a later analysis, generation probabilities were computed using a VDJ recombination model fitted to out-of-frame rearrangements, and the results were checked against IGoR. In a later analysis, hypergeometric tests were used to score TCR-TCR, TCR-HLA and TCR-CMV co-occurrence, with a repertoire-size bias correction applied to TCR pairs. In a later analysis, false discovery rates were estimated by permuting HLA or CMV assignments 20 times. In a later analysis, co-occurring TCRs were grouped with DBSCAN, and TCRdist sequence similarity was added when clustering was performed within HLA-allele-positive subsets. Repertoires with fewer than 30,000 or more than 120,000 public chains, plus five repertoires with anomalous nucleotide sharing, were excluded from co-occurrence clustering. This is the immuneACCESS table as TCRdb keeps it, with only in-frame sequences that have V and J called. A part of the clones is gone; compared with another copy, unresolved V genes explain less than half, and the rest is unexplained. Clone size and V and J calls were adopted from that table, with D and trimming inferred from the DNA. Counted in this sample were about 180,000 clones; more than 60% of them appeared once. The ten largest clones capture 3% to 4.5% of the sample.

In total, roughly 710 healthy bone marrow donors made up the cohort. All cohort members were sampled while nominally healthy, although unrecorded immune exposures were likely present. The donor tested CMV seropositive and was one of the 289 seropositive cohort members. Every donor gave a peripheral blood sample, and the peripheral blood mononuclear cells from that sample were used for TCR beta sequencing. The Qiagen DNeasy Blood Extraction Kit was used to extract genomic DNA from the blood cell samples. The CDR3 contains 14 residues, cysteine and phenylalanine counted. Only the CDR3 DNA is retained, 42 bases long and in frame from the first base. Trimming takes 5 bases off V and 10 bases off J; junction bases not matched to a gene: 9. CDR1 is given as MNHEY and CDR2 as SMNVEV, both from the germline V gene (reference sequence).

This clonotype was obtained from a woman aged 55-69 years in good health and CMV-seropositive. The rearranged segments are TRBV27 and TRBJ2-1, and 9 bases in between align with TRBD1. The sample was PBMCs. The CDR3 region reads CASSPGQGRNEQFF. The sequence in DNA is TGTGCCAGCAGTCCGGGACAGGGCCGCAACGAGCAGTTCTTC.